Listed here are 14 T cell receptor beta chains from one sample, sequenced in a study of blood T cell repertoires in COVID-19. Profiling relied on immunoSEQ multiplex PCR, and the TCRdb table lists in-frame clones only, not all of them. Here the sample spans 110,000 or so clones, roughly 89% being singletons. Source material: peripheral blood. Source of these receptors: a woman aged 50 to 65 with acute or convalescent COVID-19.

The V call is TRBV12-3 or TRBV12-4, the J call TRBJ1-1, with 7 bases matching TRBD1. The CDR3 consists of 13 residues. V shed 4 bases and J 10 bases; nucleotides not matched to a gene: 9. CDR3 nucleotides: TGTGCCAGCAGTTCCACCCAGGGGGTGAGAGCTTTCTTT. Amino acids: CASSSTQGVRAFF.

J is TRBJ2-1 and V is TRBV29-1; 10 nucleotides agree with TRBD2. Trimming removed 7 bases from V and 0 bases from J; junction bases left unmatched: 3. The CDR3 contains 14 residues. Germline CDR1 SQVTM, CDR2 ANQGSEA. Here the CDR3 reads CSAAGGPSYNEQFF. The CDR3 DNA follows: TGCAGCGCAGCGGGAGGGCCCTCCTACAATGAGCAGTTCTTC.

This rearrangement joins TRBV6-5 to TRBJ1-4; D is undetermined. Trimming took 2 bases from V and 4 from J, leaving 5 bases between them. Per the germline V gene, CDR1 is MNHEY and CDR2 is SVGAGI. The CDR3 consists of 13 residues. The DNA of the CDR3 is TGTGCCAGCAGTTACCGCGGTAATGAAAAACTGTTTTTT. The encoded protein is CASSYRGNEKLFF.

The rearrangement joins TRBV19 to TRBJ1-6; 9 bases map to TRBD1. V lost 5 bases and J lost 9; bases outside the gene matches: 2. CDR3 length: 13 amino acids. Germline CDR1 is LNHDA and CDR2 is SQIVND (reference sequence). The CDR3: CASSLTGGSPLHF. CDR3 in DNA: TGTGCCAGTAGTTTGACAGGGGGTTCACCCCTCCACTTT.

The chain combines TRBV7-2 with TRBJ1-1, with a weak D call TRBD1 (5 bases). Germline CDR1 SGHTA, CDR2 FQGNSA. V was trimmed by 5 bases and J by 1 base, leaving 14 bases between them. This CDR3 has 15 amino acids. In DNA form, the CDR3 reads TGTGCCAGCAGCCAGTACGACAGAAAGAACACTGAAGCTTTCTTT. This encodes CASSQYDRKNTEAFF.

CDR3 protein: CASSLLGTSHNEQFF. CDR3 DNA: TGCGCCAGCAGCTTGCTAGGGACTAGCCACAATGAGCAGTTCTTC. V gene TRBV5-1 combines with J gene TRBJ2-1; 9 bases map to TRBD2. There are 15 residues in the CDR3. Trimming at V came to 1 base and at J to 5 bases, leaving 4 bases not matched to a gene. Germline V gene data show CDR1 as SGHRS and CDR2 as YFSETQ.

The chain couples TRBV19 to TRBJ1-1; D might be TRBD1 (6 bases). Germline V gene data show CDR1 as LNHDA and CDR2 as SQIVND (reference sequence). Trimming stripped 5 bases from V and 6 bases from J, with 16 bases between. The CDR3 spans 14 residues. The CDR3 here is CASSSGTIKPEAFF. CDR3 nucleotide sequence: TGTGCCAGTAGTTCCGGGACAATCAAACCTGAAGCTTTCTTT.

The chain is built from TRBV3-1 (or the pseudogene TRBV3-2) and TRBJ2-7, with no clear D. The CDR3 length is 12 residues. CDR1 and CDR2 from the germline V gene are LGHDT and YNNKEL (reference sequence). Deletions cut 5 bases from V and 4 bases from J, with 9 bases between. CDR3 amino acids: CASSAQDYEQYF. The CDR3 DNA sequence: TGTGCCAGCAGCGCGCAGGATTACGAGCAGTACTTC.

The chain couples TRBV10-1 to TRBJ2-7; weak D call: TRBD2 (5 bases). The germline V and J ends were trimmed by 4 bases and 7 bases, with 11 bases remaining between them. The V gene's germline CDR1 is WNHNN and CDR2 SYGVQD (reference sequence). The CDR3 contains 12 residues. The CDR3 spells CASSGAGGEQYF. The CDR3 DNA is TGCGCCAGCAGTGGGGCGGGTGGAGAGCAGTACTTC.

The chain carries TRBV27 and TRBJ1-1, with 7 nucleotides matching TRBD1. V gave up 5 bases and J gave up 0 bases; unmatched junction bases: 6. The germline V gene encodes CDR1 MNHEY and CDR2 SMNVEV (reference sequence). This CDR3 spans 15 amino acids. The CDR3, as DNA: TGTGCCAGCAGTGTGCAGGGGGTTATGAACACTGAAGCTTTCTTT. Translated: CASSVQGVMNTEAFF.

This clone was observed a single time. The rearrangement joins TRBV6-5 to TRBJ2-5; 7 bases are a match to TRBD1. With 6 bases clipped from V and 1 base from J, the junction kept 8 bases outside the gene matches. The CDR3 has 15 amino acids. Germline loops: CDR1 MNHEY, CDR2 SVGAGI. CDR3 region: CASRTGLGFQETQYF. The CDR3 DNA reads TGTGCCAGCAGGACAGGGCTGGGGTTCCAAGAGACCCAGTACTTC.

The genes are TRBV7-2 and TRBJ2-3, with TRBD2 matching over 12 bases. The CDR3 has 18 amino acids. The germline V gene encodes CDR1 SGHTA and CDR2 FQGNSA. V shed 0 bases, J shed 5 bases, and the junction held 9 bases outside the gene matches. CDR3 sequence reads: CASSLATASGGVLDTQYF. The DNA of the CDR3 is TGTGCCAGCAGCTTAGCGACGGCTAGCGGGGGGGTTTTAGATACGCAGTATTTT. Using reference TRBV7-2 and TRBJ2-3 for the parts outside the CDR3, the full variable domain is GAGVSQSPSNKVTEKGKDVELRCDPISGHTALYWYRQSLGQGLEFLIYFQGNSAPDKSGLPSDRFSAERTGGSVSTLTIQRTQQEDSAVYLCASSLATASGGVLDTQYFGPGTRLTVL.

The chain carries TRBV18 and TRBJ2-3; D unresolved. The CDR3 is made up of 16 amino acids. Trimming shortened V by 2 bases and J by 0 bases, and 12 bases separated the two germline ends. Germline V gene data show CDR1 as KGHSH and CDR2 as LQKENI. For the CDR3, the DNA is TGTGCCAGCTCACCATCCCCCGGAGCTAGCACAGATACGCAGTATTTT. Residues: CASSPSPGASTDTQYF.

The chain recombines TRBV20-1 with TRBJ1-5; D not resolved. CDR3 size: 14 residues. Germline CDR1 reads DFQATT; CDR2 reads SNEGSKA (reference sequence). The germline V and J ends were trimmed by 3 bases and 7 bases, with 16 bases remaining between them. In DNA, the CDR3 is TGCAGTGCTAGTAACATCCATTCCCTCCAGCCCCAGCATTTT. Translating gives CSASNIHSLQPQHF.